A single sample gave rise to the 5 T cell receptor beta chains below, sequenced in a study of PD-1 blockade in classical Hodgkin lymphoma. The time point here: cycle 4 day 1 (C4D1), after 5 to 7 weeks of nivolumab. Each patient relapsed following autologous stem cell transplantation, and prior brentuximab vedotin exposure differed. Data came from immunoSEQ multiplex PCR; TCRdb stores just in-frame clones and leaves some out. The sample records around 50,000 clones, 90% being singletons. The input for sequencing was peripheral blood mononuclear cells (PBMCs), taken before the fourth cycle of nivolumab. Every receptor here comes from a human donor with classical Hodgkin lymphoma.

The J gene is TRBJ1-1, the V gene TRBV25-1, with D perhaps matching TRBD1 (5 bases). This CDR3 region has 17 residues. The V end lost 1 base, the J end lost 2 bases, and 17 bases lay between the germline ends. Germline-derived CDR1 and CDR2 are MGHDK and SYGVNS. The CDR3, as DNA: TGTGCCAGCAGTGAATTTACCATTGGGGGGGATAACACTGAAGCTTTCTTT. Protein sequence: CASSEFTIGGDNTEAFF. Full variable domain (remainder filled in from reference TRBV25-1 and TRBJ1-1): EADIYQTPRYLVIGTGKKITLECSQTMGHDKMYWYQQDPGMELHLIHYSYGVNSTEKGDLSSESTVSRIRTEHFPLTLESARPSHTSQYLCASSEFTIGGDNTEAFFGQGTRLTVV.

This sequence joins TRBV2 and TRBJ2-7; 13 bases agree with TRBD2. V lost 3 bases, J lost 6 bases, and 5 bases stayed unmatched. The CDR3 consists of 15 residues. Germline loops: CDR1 SNHLY, CDR2 FYNNEI. The CDR3 loop reads CASSEELAGGSEQYF. In DNA form, the CDR3 reads TGTGCCAGCAGTGAGGAACTAGCGGGAGGGTCCGAGCAGTACTTC.

V gene TRBV27 combines with J gene TRBJ2-1; D gene ambiguous. CDR1 and CDR2 from the germline V gene are MNHEY and SMNVEV (reference sequence). Between the trimmed V and J ends, which lost 2 bases and 6 bases, there was a span of 11 bases. There are 14 residues in the CDR3. The CDR3 sequence is CASSLKISTNEQFF. Written as DNA, the CDR3 is TGTGCCAGCAGTTTAAAAATAAGTACCAATGAGCAGTTCTTC.

This chain uses TRBV27 with TRBJ1-2; D is possibly TRBD1 (5 bases). Germline V CDR1 and CDR2: MNHEY, SMNVEV (reference sequence). CDR3 length: 15 residues. V shed 5 bases and J shed 1 base, with 14 bases lying between them. CDR3: CASSRVGAFNYGYTF. CDR3 sequence (DNA): TGTGCCAGCAGTCGAGTTGGGGCCTTTAACTATGGCTACACCTTC.

Notes on this clone: One junction end disagrees with the germline gene, perhaps due to a read error. The chain combines TRBV6-5 with TRBJ1-2; D remains ambiguous. The V gene's germline CDR1 is MNHEY and CDR2 SVGAGI. This CDR3 has 12 amino acids. CDR3 sequence (DNA): TGTGCCAGCAGCCAGTATGGACCGCGATCCGCCTTC. Residues: CASSQYGPRSAF.